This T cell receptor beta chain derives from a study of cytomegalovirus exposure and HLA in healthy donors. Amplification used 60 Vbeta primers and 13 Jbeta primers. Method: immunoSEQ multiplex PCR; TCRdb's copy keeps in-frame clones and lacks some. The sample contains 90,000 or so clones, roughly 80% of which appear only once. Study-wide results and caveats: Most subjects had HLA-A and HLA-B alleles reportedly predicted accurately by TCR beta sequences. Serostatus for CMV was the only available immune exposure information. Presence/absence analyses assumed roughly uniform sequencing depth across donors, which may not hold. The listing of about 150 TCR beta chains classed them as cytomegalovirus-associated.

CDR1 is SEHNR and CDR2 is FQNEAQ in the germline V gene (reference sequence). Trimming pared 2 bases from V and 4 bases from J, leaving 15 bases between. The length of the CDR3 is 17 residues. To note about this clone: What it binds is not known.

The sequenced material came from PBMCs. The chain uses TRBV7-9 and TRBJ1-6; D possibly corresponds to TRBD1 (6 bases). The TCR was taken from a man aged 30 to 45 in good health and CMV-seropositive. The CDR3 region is CASSLRGQDLYNSPLHF. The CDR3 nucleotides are TGTGCCAGCAGCTTAAGGGGACAAGATCTGTATAATTCACCCCTCCACTTT. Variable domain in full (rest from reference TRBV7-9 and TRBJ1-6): DTGVSQNPRHKITKRGQNVTFRCDPISEHNRLYWYRQTLGQGPEFLTYFQNEAQLEKSRLLSDRFSAERPKGSFSTLEIQRTEQGDSAMYLCASSLRGQDLYNSPLHFGNGTRLTVT.